One sample yielded the 26 T cell receptor beta chains listed below, sequenced in a study of PD-L1 blockade in urothelial cancer (dated by TCRdb to about 2017). The library relied on the immunoSEQ multiplex PCR assay. TCRdb retrieved this table from immuneACCESS and kept in-frame rearrangements only. Not all clones are present; in checked studies, unresolved V genes account for under half, and no reason is known for the remainder. This sample has under 85,000 clones in its table, and 75% to 95% of those were observed once. About 0.91% of the sample goes to the ten largest clones. Interpreted using the paper, the time point label stands for: peripheral blood 6 weeks after treatment start. The material sequenced was PBMCs, taken around atezolizumab (anti-PD-L1) treatment. Receptors originate from an elderly woman with urothelial cancer.

The chain carries TRBV11-2 and TRBJ1-1; 7 nucleotides match TRBD1. The CDR3 extends over 13 amino acids. Germline V gene data show CDR1 as SGHAT and CDR2 as FQNNGV. The J segment lost 10 bases and the V segment lost 5 bases, leaving 10 bases of the junction unmatched. The CDR3 protein is CASSRGQRESAFF. CDR3 sequence (DNA): TGTGCCAGCAGCCGGGGACAGCGGGAGTCAGCTTTCTTT.

The V call is TRBV19, the J call TRBJ2-6, with D tentatively TRBD2 (6 bases). Germline V gene data show CDR1 as LNHDA and CDR2 as SQIVND (reference sequence). The ends were cut back, 7 bases at V and 0 bases at J, with 19 bases in the middle. This CDR3 comprises 18 residues. CDR3 region: CASTKFGGTNSGANVLTF. CDR3 sequence (DNA): TGTGCCAGTACCAAGTTCGGGGGTACCAACTCTGGGGCCAACGTCCTGACTTTC.

The gene calls are TRBV11-2 and TRBJ2-5; 10 bases agree with TRBD1. CDR1 is SGHAT, CDR2 FQNNGV, per germline. Losses at the gene ends were 5 bases for V and 2 bases for J; bases not matched to a gene: 5. The CDR3 runs 15 residues. CDR3 coding DNA: TGTGCCAGCAGCATCCGGGACAGGGGACAAGAGACCCAGTACTTC. This codes for CASSIRDRGQETQYF.

The rearrangement links TRBV4-2 to TRBJ2-6; possibly TRBD2 for D (5 bases). Germline V gene sequence: CDR1 LGHNA, CDR2 YNFKEQ. The CDR3 has 16 amino acids. The V end was cut by 5 bases, the J end by 0 bases, with 11 bases between. CDR3 protein: CASSVDSNSGANVLTF. CDR3 nucleotides: TGTGCCAGCAGCGTGGACTCAAACTCTGGGGCCAACGTCCTGACTTTC.

The chain combines TRBV5-6 with TRBJ1-3; no reliable D call. Trimming cost V 2 bases and J 4 bases, with 10 bases left between them. Per the germline V gene, CDR1 is SGHDT and CDR2 is YYEEEE. The CDR3 has 14 residues. The CDR3 DNA reads TGTGCCAGCAGCTTTGGGGAGGTCGGAAACACCATATATTTT. Protein sequence: CASSFGEVGNTIYF.

The chain recombines TRBV28 with TRBJ2-5, with D tentatively TRBD1 (6 bases). Trimming left V 6 bases short and J 5 bases short, with 19 bases between. CDR1 is MDHEN and CDR2 is SYDVKM in the germline V gene. The CDR3 length is 15 residues. The DNA of the CDR3 is TGTGCCAGCAGCGACCCGACAGGTTTAGGTGAGACCCAGTACTTC. Protein product: CASSDPTGLGETQYF.

The sample holds one count of this clone. The rearrangement links TRBV5-1 to TRBJ2-1; 13 nucleotides agree with TRBD2. V was pared by 6 bases and J by 1 base, with 4 bases of the junction left unmatched. The germline V gene encodes CDR1 SGHRS and CDR2 YFSETQ. CDR3 length: 16 residues. This CDR3 is CASKPGLAGSYNEQFF. Written as DNA, the CDR3 is TGCGCCAGCAAGCCGGGACTAGCGGGGTCCTACAATGAGCAGTTCTTC.

The rearrangement links TRBV7-6 to TRBJ1-1; 7 nucleotides line up with TRBD1. V lost 4 bases, J lost 0 bases, and 8 bases stayed unmatched. The CDR3 totals 16 residues. The germline gives CDR1 SGHVS, CDR2 FNYEAQ. The CDR3 nucleotides read TGTGCCAGCAGCTCGCTACAGGGGCCACTGAACACTGAAGCTTTCTTT. This encodes CASSSLQGPLNTEAFF.

The genes are TRBV5-4 and TRBJ2-2, with D possibly TRBD2 on 5 matching bases. The CDR3 loop spans 15 amino acids. The germline CDR1 and CDR2 sequences are SGHNT and YYREEE (reference sequence). The V gene lost 3 bases and the J gene lost 0 bases, with 9 bases spanning the gap. CDR3 residues: CASSSRGSNTGELFF. DNA for the CDR3: TGTGCCAGCAGCTCCCGCGGGTCGAACACCGGGGAGCTGTTTTTT.

The V gene is TRBV14, the J gene TRBJ1-2; D uncertain. Germline CDR1 is SGHDN and CDR2 is FVKESK. This CDR3 comprises 12 residues. Trimming cost V 0 bases and J 7 bases, with 6 bases left between them. In nucleotides, the CDR3 is TGTGCCAGCAGCCAAGACGAGGTTGGCTACACCTTC. As protein: CASSQDEVGYTF.

This sequence joins TRBV5-4 and TRBJ1-4; no reliable D call. This CDR3 is built from 13 residues. The V end lost 5 bases, the J end lost 7 bases, and 12 bases lay between the germline ends. Per germline, CDR1 SGHNT and CDR2 YYREEE (reference sequence). The CDR3 loop is CASSYQWAEKLFF. In DNA, the CDR3 is TGTGCCAGCAGTTATCAGTGGGCTGAAAAACTGTTTTTT.

This clone was recorded only once. The rearrangement uses TRBV6-6 and TRBJ1-2, with D possibly matching TRBD1 (5 bases). Germline V gives CDR1 MNHNY, CDR2 SVGAGI (reference sequence). V was cut by 0 bases and J by 5 bases, with 16 bases left in between. The CDR3 runs 16 residues. CDR3 region: CASSYSVPGTYYGYTF. Here the CDR3 DNA reads TGTGCCAGCAGTTACTCTGTCCCCGGGACTTATTATGGCTACACCTTC.

The genes are TRBV6-6 and TRBJ2-2, with TRBD1 identical over 7 bases. This CDR3 is 15 amino acids long. Germline V gene lookup returns CDR1 MNHNY and CDR2 SVGAGI (reference sequence). Trimming took 2 bases from V and 4 from J; bases not matched to a gene: 4. This CDR3 reads CASSYPGQSTGELFF. The CDR3 bases are TGTGCCAGCAGTTACCCGGGACAGAGCACCGGGGAGCTGTTTTTT.

The chain is built from TRBV28 and TRBJ1-2; the match to TRBD1 covers 7 bases. V lost 7 bases to trimming and J lost 8 bases; unmatched junction nucleotides: 7. The V gene's germline CDR1 is MDHEN and CDR2 SYDVKM. The CDR3 is 12 amino acids. CDR3: CASTGQVWGYTF. Written as DNA, the CDR3 is TGTGCCAGCACCGGACAGGTATGGGGCTACACCTTC.

The chain recombines TRBV7-3 with TRBJ1-1; D gene uncertain. Germline V gene data show CDR1 as SGHTA and CDR2 as FQGTGA. V gave up 5 bases and J gave up 3 bases, with 10 bases separating them. The CDR3 has 13 residues. This CDR3 reads CASSLRRDTEAFF. The CDR3 DNA is TGTGCCAGCAGCCTAAGACGGGACACTGAAGCTTTCTTT.

The genes are TRBV7-9 and TRBJ2-7; D remains unclear. The CDR3 contains 12 residues. V was shortened by 4 bases and J by 1 base, with 5 bases between the two germline ends. Germline values: CDR1 SEHNR, CDR2 FQNEAQ (reference sequence). CDR3 nucleotide sequence: TGTGCCAGCAGCTCCACATCCTACGAGCAGTACTTC. Its protein is CASSSTSYEQYF. The full variable domain, completed using reference TRBV7-9 and TRBJ2-7, is DTGVSQNPRHKITKRGQNVTFRCDPISEHNRLYWYRQTLGQGPEFLTYFQNEAQLEKSRLLSDRFSAERPKGSFSTLEIQRTEQGDSAMYLCASSSTSYEQYFGPGTRLTVT.

This chain links TRBV2 with TRBJ1-5; tentative D call: TRBD1 (5 bases). Trimming left V 8 bases short and J 4 bases short, with 12 bases between. The CDR3 has 13 residues. The germline V gene encodes CDR1 SNHLY and CDR2 FYNNEI. CDR3 loop: CASQEGRNQPQHF. As DNA, the CDR3 is TGTGCCAGCCAGGAGGGGCGAAATCAGCCCCAGCATTTT. The full variable domain, rest sourced from reference TRBV2 and TRBJ1-5, is EPEVTQTPSHQVTQMGQEVILRCVPISNHLYFYWYRQILGQKVEFLVSFYNNEISEKSEIFDDQFSVERPDGSNFTLKIRSTKLEDSAMYFCASQEGRNQPQHFGDGTRLSIL.

The J gene is TRBJ2-1, the V gene TRBV5-1, with 13 bases matching TRBD2. From germline, CDR1 is SGHRS and CDR2 YFSETQ. The CDR3 extends over 15 amino acids. Trimming at V came to 4 bases and at J to 7 bases, leaving 5 bases not matched to a gene. The DNA of the CDR3 is TGCGCCAGCAGCCCAACTAGCGGGAGGGTTAATGAGCAGTTCTTC. It codes for CASSPTSGRVNEQFF.

The V call is TRBV11-1, the J call TRBJ2-1; D possibly corresponds to TRBD1 (6 bases). CDR1 is SGHAT, CDR2 FQDESV, per germline (reference sequence). The CDR3 has 12 residues. Trimming stripped 5 bases from V and 7 bases from J, with 9 bases between. The CDR3 coding sequence is TGTGCCAGCAGCCCGCAGGGGAATGAGCAGTTCTTC. Protein product: CASSPQGNEQFF.

The chain uses TRBV5-4 and TRBJ1-1; D remains unclear. Germline-derived CDR1 and CDR2 are SGHNT and YYREEE (reference sequence). This CDR3 has 14 amino acids. Trimming cost V 2 bases and J 7 bases, with 15 bases left between them. The CDR3 spells CASSFIDTAIEAFF. The CDR3 nucleotides are TGTGCCAGCAGCTTCATCGACACGGCGATTGAAGCTTTCTTT.

The rearrangement uses TRBV2 and TRBJ1-2, with a tentative D call TRBD1 (6 bases). Per germline, CDR1 SNHLY and CDR2 FYNNEI. V was clipped by 2 bases and J by 4 bases, with 23 bases between them. CDR3 size: 18 residues. CDR3 amino acids: CASSESMGGTQKTYGYTF. The CDR3 coding sequence is TGTGCCAGCAGTGAATCCATGGGGGGGACACAAAAAACCTATGGCTACACCTTC.

The chain is built from TRBV6-6 and TRBJ1-1; TRBD1 might be the D (5 bases). The ends were cut back, 7 bases at V and 1 base at J, with 10 bases in the middle. The CDR3 loop spans 13 amino acids. CDR1 and CDR2 from the germline V gene are MNHNY and SVGAGI (reference sequence). As DNA, the CDR3 is TGTGCCAGCATTACCACAGGGAACACTGAAGCTTTCTTT. As protein: CASITTGNTEAFF.

V usage is TRBV27 and J usage is TRBJ2-3; the match to TRBD1 covers 7 bases. The germline V gene has CDR1 MNHEY and CDR2 SMNVEV (reference sequence). Trimming at V came to 6 bases and at J to 2 bases, leaving 8 bases not matched to a gene. This CDR3 is 15 amino acids long. The CDR3 coding sequence is TGTGCCAGCAGCCGGCCGGGACAGAACACAGATACGCAGTATTTT. As protein: CASSRPGQNTDTQYF.

The CDR3 DNA reads as TGTGCCAGCAGCTTATCCGGGACTAGCGGAAGCTACGAGCAGTACTTC. Its translation: CASSLSGTSGSYEQYF. V usage is TRBV7-3 and J usage is TRBJ2-7; 11 bases match TRBD2. The V gene end was trimmed by 2 bases and the J gene end by 3 bases; junction bases not matched to a gene: 6. The CDR3 is made up of 16 amino acids. The germline gives CDR1 SGHTA, CDR2 FQGTGA.

V is TRBV11-2 and J is TRBJ2-7, with D possibly matching TRBD2 (6 bases). V was shortened by 7 bases and J by 11 bases, with 15 bases between the two germline ends. The CDR3 consists of 11 residues. CDR1 is SGHAT and CDR2 is FQNNGV in the germline V gene. CDR3 protein: CASNGGVNEYF. The CDR3 bases are TGTGCCAGCAACGGAGGGGTTAACGAGTACTTC.

The V and J genes are TRBV25-1 and TRBJ1-3; perhaps TRBD1 as D (5 bases). The ends were cut back, 6 bases at V and 7 bases at J, with 10 bases in the middle. Germline CDR1 is MGHDK and CDR2 is SYGVNS. The length of the CDR3 is 12 residues. Here the CDR3 DNA reads TGTGCCAGCAGGACAGAGTGGAACACCATATATTTT. This translates into CASRTEWNTIYF.